The 7 T cell receptor beta chains presented below share a single source sample, sequenced in a study of CD8 T cells in Susac syndrome. Reverse transcription used 0.5 to 1 ug RNA and random hexamers. TCRdb reanalysed the immunoSEQ multiplex PCR reads using MiXCR and keeps one entry per CDR3 protein. The data contain roughly 190,000 distinct CDR3 sequences, approximately 95% of them singletons. Sequenced: CD8+ T cells from PBMCs. The receptors come from a human donor with Susac syndrome.

V is TRBV7-3 and J is TRBJ2-1, with 14 bases aligning to TRBD2. Trimming removed 3 bases from V and 9 bases from J; junction bases left unmatched: 4. CDR1 is SGHTA, CDR2 FQGTGA, per germline. The CDR3 spans 15 residues. The CDR3 loop reads CASSFGLAGGREQFF. The CDR3 DNA reads as TGTGCCAGCAGCTTTGGACTAGCGGGAGGCCGTGAGCAGTTCTTC.

The chain combines TRBV5-1 with TRBJ1-1; 7 bases fit TRBD1. Germline V gene sequence: CDR1 SGHRS, CDR2 YFSETQ. The CDR3 is 17 residues long. V was pared by 4 bases and J by 3 bases, with 15 bases of the junction left unmatched. The CDR3 coding sequence is TGCGCCAGCAGCCTCGGGGAGGGGGCTTCGGAAGACACTGAAGCTTTCTTT. Protein product: CASSLGEGASEDTEAFF.

The chain has TRBV2 and TRBJ1-5; D ambiguous. Trimming took 5 bases from V and 2 from J, leaving 13 bases between them. The V gene's germline CDR1 is SNHLY and CDR2 FYNNEI. This CDR3 region has 15 residues. The CDR3, as DNA: TGTGCCAGCAGTTCGGGCGACTGGGGCAATCAGCCCCAGCATTTT. Protein sequence: CASSSGDWGNQPQHF.

The chain combines TRBV6-5 with TRBJ1-1, with D maybe TRBD1 (6 bases). Trimming took 2 bases from V and 1 from J, leaving 8 bases between them. This CDR3 contains 14 residues. Germline CDR1 and CDR2: MNHEY and SVGAGI. CDR3 sequence: CASSYRDTNTEAFF. The CDR3 coding sequence is TGTGCCAGCAGTTACCGGGACACGAACACTGAAGCTTTCTTT.

The V gene is TRBV2, the J gene TRBJ1-5; D is unresolved. The CDR3 covers 13 residues. Looked up from germline, CDR1 is SNHLY and CDR2 is FYNNEI. V gave up 3 bases and J gave up 7 bases, with 10 bases separating them. This CDR3 is CASSDRVGQPQHF. The CDR3 coding sequence is TGTGCCAGCAGTGATCGGGTGGGGCAGCCCCAGCATTTT.

This chain uses TRBV2 with TRBJ1-1, with D maybe TRBD1 (5 bases). The length of the CDR3 is 15 residues. Between the trimmed V and J ends, which lost 2 bases and 2 bases, there was a span of 12 bases. Germline V gene sequence: CDR1 SNHLY, CDR2 FYNNEI. In DNA, the CDR3 is TGTGCCAGCAGTGAATGGGGCGGACCAAACACTGAAGCTTTCTTT. Translation: CASSEWGGPNTEAFF.

The chain recombines TRBV7-2 with TRBJ2-7, with D perhaps TRBD1 (5 bases). Germline CDR1 and CDR2: SGHTA and FQGNSA. V was trimmed by 0 bases and J by 4 bases, leaving 22 bases between them. The CDR3 is 18 residues long. CDR3 nucleotides: TGTGCCAGCAGCTTAGCGCTCCTGCGAAGGGGATCCGGATACGAGCAGTACTTC. Translating it yields CASSLALLRRGSGYEQYF.